These 26 T cell receptor beta chains were all obtained from the same sample, sequenced in a study of monozygotic twins with inflammatory bowel disease. Reanalyzing the 5' RACE reads, TCRdb keeps one entry per CDR3 protein, without DNA. The sample table includes about 330,000 distinct CDR3 sequences. The sample comprised blood. The receptor set was obtained from a human donor with ulcerative colitis or Crohn's disease, or a healthy co-twin of an affected twin (not recorded which).

The chain combines TRBV4-1 with TRBJ1-2; the D call from TCRdb, TRBD1, cannot be confirmed without DNA. The germline V gene encodes CDR1 MGHRA and CDR2 YSYEKL. The CDR3 spans 15 residues. CDR3 residues: CASLQLEGQGYGYTF.

This chain joins TRBV6-1 and TRBJ2-4; the TRBD1 assignment by TCRdb is unverifiable without DNA. Germline CDR1 reads MNHNS; CDR2 reads SASEGT. The CDR3 loop spans 15 amino acids. The chain's CDR3 is CASTTQQGGQNIQYF.

The V gene is TRBV7-9, the J gene TRBJ2-4; TCRdb returns TRBD2, unconfirmable since there is no DNA. The CDR3 is 17 amino acids. Looked up from germline, CDR1 is SEHNR and CDR2 is FQNEAQ (reference sequence). The CDR3 spells CASSVTSGTIAKNIQYF. The full variable domain, with the rest looked up from reference TRBV7-9 and TRBJ2-4, is DTGVSQNPRHKITKRGQNVTFRCDPISEHNRLYWYRQTLGQGPEFLTYFQNEAQLEKSRLLSDRFSAERPKGSFSTLEIQRTEQGDSAMYLCASSVTSGTIAKNIQYFGAGTRLSVL.

This chain joins TRBV6-1 and TRBJ2-2; TCRdb names TRBD2, which stays unverified in the absence of DNA. Germline assignment: CDR1 MNHNS and CDR2 SASEGT. The CDR3 consists of 16 residues. CDR3 loop: CASRSKAGGTTGELFF.

The V gene is TRBV5-1, the J gene TRBJ2-3; TCRdb returns TRBD2, unconfirmable since there is no DNA. Germline V gene lookup returns CDR1 SGHRS and CDR2 YFSETQ. This CDR3 spans 17 amino acids. CDR3 protein: CASSFLSTSGRPDTQYF.

J is TRBJ2-1 and V is TRBV27; TCRdb lists TRBD1, though no DNA is available to test this call. The CDR3 covers 15 residues. Germline-derived CDR1 and CDR2 are MNHEY and SMNVEV (reference sequence). This CDR3 reads CASSFPRQGGNEQFF.

This chain uses TRBV5-1 with TRBJ2-7; TCRdb outputs TRBD1, but without DNA this stays unchecked. The CDR3 runs 15 residues. The germline V gene encodes CDR1 SGHRS and CDR2 YFSETQ. The CDR3 reads CASSLVRGFTYEQYF. Combining the CDR3 with reference TRBV5-1 and TRBJ2-7 gives the whole variable domain KAGVTQTPRYLIKTRGQQVTLSCSPISGHRSVSWYQQTPGQGLQFLFEYFSETQRNKGNFPGRFSGRQFSNSRSEMNVSTLELGDSALYLCASSLVRGFTYEQYFGPGTRLTVT.

The chain combines TRBV9 with TRBJ1-2; there is no DNA to check the TCRdb D call of TRBD1. Germline lookup yields CDR1 SGDLS and CDR2 YYNGEE. This CDR3 contains 15 residues. The CDR3 sequence is CASSSDAGQGYGYTF.

The chain couples TRBV12-3 or TRBV12-4 to TRBJ1-1. This CDR3 is built from 14 residues. CDR3 in amino acids: CASSLYAGNTEAFF.

This rearrangement joins TRBV20-1 to TRBJ1-5. This CDR3 comprises 14 residues. Germline lookup yields CDR1 DFQATT and CDR2 SNEGSKA (reference sequence). The CDR3: CSAREGRVNQPQHF.

This chain joins TRBV29-1 and TRBJ2-2; TCRdb names TRBD1, which stays unverified in the absence of DNA. Germline CDR1 and CDR2: SQVTM and ANQGSEA. CDR3 size: 15 residues. The chain's CDR3 is CSVRSGTENTGELFF.

The CDR3 sequence: CASRSGGANTGELFF. The V call is TRBV5-1, the J call TRBJ2-2; absent DNA, TCRdb's TRBD2 call cannot be checked. CDR1 is SGHRS, CDR2 YFSETQ, per germline. This CDR3 is built from 15 residues.

The chain combines TRBV20-1 with TRBJ2-7; TCRdb reports TRBD1, a call that lacks DNA to check it against. The CDR3 loop spans 14 amino acids. Germline V gives CDR1 DFQATT, CDR2 SNEGSKA (reference sequence). CDR3 loop: CSARGEDRAYEQYF.

This rearrangement joins TRBV27 to TRBJ1-2; the TCRdb D gene call, TRBD1, has no DNA to confirm it. The CDR3 runs to 16 residues. CDR1 is MNHEY, CDR2 SMNVEV, per germline (reference sequence). Here the CDR3 reads CASSFSRTQGLYGYTF.

V is TRBV14 and J is TRBJ2-7. The CDR3 spans 15 residues. Germline V gene data show CDR1 as SGHDN and CDR2 as FVKESK. CDR3 sequence: CASSQRVYPPYEQYF.

The chain links TRBV28 to TRBJ2-4; TCRdb outputs TRBD2, but without DNA this stays unchecked. CDR1 MDHEN and CDR2 SYDVKM come from the germline V gene. The CDR3 loop spans 16 amino acids. The CDR3 loop is CASSPSDGGAKNIQYF.

The chain carries TRBV20-1 and TRBJ2-1; TCRdb lists TRBD1, though no DNA is available to test this call. Per germline, CDR1 DFQATT and CDR2 SNEGSKA (reference sequence). This CDR3 region has 11 residues. The CDR3 here is CSARDGRGQFF.

The V and J genes are TRBV12-3 or TRBV12-4 and TRBJ1-2. The CDR3 is 14 amino acids. The chain's CDR3 is CASSPGTFSGGYTF.

The chain combines TRBV28 with TRBJ2-3. Germline V lookup: CDR1 MDHEN, CDR2 SYDVKM. The CDR3 covers 15 residues. CDR3 sequence reads: CASSFAGLSTDTQYF. The entire variable domain, with the rest obtained from reference TRBV28 and TRBJ2-3, is as follows: DVKVTQSSRYLVKRTGEKVFLECVQDMDHENMFWYRQDPGLGLRLIYFSYDVKMKEKGDIPEGYSVSREKKERFSLILESASTNQTSMYLCASSFAGLSTDTQYFGPGTRLTVL.

The chain has TRBV20-1 and TRBJ2-1; the TCRdb D gene call, TRBD2, has no DNA to confirm it. The CDR3 is made up of 17 amino acids. Germline lookup yields CDR1 DFQATT and CDR2 SNEGSKA (reference sequence). The CDR3 loop reads CSAPDSGRGSSYNEQFF.

The chain is built from TRBV12-3 or TRBV12-4 and TRBJ2-2. This CDR3 has 14 residues. The CDR3 here is CASSFLRSTGELFF.

The chain recombines TRBV7-8 with TRBJ2-3; the TRBD1 assignment by TCRdb is unverifiable without DNA. This CDR3 is built from 18 residues. CDR1 is SGHVS and CDR2 is FQNEAQ in the germline V gene. The CDR3 reads CASSLPRQGIKNTDTQYF.

The chain combines TRBV7-8 with TRBJ2-1; the TRBD1 assignment by TCRdb is unverifiable without DNA. CDR1 and CDR2 (germline): SGHVS, FQNEAQ. This CDR3 comprises 15 residues. CDR3 amino acids: CASSLSGGYNNEQFF. Variable domain in full (rest from reference TRBV7-8 and TRBJ2-1): GAGVSQSPRYKVAKRGQDVALRCDPISGHVSLFWYQQALGQGPEFLTYFQNEAQLDKSGLPSDRFFAERPEGSVSTLKIQRTQQEDSAVYLCASSLSGGYNNEQFFGPGTRLTVL.

The chain is built from TRBV6-5 and TRBJ2-4. The CDR3 covers 17 residues. Germline CDR1 MNHEY, CDR2 SVGAGI. The CDR3 sequence: CASSYSSGSLAKNIQYF.

The CDR3 is CASSLPAGDRPFTADTQYF. The chain employs TRBV7-8 and TRBJ2-3. The CDR3 runs to 19 residues. Germline V lookup: CDR1 SGHVS, CDR2 FQNEAQ.

This chain joins TRBV6-6 and TRBJ2-7; with no DNA, the TCRdb D assignment of TRBD1 cannot be verified. The CDR3 is 12 amino acids. The germline V gene encodes CDR1 MNHNY and CDR2 SVGAGI (reference sequence). The CDR3 protein is CASRGGTYEQYF.